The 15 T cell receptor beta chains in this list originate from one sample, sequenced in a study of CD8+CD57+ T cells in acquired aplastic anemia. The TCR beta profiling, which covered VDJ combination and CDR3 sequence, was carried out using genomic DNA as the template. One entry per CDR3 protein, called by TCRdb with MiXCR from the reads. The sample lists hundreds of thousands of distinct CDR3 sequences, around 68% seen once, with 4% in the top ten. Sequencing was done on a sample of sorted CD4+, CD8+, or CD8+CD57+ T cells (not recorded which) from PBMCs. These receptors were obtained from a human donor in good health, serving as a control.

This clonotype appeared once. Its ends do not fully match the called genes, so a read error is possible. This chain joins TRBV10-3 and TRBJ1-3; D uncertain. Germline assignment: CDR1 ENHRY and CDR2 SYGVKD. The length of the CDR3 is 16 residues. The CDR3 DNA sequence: TGTGCCAGCAGTGAGCCCCAAGGGAGCTATGGCTACACCTTCTATTTT. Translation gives CASSEPQGSYGYTFYF.

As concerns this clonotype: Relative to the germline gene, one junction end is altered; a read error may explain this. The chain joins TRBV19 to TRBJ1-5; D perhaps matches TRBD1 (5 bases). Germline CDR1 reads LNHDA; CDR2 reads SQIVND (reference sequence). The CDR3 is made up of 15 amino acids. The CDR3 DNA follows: TGCGCCAGTAGCCACAACCAGGGAGATGATCATCCGCAGCATTTT. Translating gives CASSHNQGDDHPQHF. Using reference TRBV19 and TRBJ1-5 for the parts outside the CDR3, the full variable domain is DGGITQSPKYLFRKEGQNVTLSCEQNLNHDAMYWYRQDPGQGLRLIYYSQIVNDFQKGDIAEGYSVSREKKESFPLTVTSAQKNPTAFYLCASSHNQGDDHPQHFGDGTRLSIL.

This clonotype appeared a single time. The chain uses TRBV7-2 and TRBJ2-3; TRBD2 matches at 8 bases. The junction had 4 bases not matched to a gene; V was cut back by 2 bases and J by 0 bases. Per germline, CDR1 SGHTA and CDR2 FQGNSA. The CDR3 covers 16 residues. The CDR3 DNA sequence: TGTGCCAGCAGCTTACTACTAGCGGCTAGCACAGATACGCAGTATTTT. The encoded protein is CASSLLLAASTDTQYF.

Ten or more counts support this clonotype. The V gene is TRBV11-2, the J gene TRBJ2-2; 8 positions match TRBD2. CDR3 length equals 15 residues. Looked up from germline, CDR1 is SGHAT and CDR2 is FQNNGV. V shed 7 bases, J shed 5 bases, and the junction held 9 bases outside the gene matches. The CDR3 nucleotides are TGTGCCAGCAACGGACTTGGCGGGGGGACCGGGGAGCTGTTTTTT. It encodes CASNGLGGGTGELFF.

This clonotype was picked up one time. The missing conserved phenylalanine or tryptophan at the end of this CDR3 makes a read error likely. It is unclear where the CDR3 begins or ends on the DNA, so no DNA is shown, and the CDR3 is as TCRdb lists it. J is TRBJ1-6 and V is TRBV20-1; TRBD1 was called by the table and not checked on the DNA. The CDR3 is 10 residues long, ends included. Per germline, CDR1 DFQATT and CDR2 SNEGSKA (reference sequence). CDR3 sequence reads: CSARDSGSQV.

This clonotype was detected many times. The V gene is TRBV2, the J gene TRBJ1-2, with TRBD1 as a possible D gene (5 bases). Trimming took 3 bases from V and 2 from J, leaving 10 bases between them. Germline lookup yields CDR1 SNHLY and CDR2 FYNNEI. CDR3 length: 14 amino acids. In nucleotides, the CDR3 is TGTGCCAGCAGTGATGCGGGACCCAACTATGGCTACACCTTC. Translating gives CASSDAGPNYGYTF.

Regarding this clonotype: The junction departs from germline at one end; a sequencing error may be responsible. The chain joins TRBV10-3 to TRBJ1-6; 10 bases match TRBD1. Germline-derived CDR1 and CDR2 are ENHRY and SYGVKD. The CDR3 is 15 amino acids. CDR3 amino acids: CASSDPGQGSSPLHF. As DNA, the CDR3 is TGTGCCAGCAGTGACCCGGGACAGGGGAGCTCACCCCTCCACTTT.

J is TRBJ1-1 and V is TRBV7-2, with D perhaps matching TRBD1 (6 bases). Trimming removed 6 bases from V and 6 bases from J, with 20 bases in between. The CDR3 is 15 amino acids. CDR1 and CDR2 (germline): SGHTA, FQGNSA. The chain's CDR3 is CASSSVPGAGAEAFF. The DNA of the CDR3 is TGTGCCAGCAGTTCAGTGCCGGGGGCGGGCGCTGAAGCTTTCTTT.

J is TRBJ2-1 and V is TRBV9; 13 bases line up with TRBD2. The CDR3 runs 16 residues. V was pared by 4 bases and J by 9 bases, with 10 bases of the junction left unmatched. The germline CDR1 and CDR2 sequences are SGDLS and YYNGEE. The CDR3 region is CASSPRTSGGRIEQFF. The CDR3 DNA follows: TGTGCCAGCAGCCCGAGGACTAGCGGGGGCCGGATTGAGCAGTTCTTC.

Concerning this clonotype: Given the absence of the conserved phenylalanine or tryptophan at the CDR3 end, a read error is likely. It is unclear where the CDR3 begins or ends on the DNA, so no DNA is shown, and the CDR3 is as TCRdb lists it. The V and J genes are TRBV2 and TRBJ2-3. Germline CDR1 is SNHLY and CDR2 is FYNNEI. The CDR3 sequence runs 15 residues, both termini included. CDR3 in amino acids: CASSEIRSNYGYTFV.

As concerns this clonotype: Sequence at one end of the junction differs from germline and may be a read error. The CDR3 DNA reads TGTGCCAGCAGCCGGATGGTCGACACACGGCCCCAGCACTTT. The encoded protein is CASSRMVDTRPQHF. The chain recombines TRBV25-1 with TRBJ1-5; D ambiguous. The germline gives CDR1 MGHDK, CDR2 SYGVNS. This CDR3 spans 14 amino acids.

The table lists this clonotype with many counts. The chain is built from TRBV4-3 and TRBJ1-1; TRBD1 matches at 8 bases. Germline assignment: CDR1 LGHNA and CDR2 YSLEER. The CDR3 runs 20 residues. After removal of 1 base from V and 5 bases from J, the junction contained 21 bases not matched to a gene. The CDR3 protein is CASSQVFPPGQGIRGTEAFF. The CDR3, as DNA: TGCGCCAGCAGCCAAGTCTTTCCACCAGGACAGGGTATACGAGGAACTGAAGCTTTCTTT.

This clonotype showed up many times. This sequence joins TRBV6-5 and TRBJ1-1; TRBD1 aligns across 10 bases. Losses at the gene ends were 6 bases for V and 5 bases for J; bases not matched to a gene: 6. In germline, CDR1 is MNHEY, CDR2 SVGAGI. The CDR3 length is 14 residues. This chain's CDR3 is CASSRGTGETEAFF. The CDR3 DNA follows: TGTGCCAGCAGCCGCGGGACAGGGGAAACTGAAGCTTTCTTT.

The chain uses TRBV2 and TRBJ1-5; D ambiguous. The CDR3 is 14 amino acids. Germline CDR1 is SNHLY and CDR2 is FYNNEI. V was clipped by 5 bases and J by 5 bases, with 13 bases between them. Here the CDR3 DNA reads TGTGCCAGCAGTCCGTCGGAGGGTTATCAGCCCCAGCATTTT. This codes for CASSPSEGYQPQHF.

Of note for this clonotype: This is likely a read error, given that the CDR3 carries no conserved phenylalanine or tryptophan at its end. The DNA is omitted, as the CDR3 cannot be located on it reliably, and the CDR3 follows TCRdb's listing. Here the CDR3 reads CASSEDRITEAFFEQG. This sequence joins TRBV2 and TRBJ2-5. Germline V gene lookup returns CDR1 SNHLY and CDR2 FYNNEI. The CDR3 is made up of 16 amino acids, end residues included.